This T cell receptor beta chain was obtained from a study of cytomegalovirus exposure and HLA in healthy donors. Study results and limitations: The authors later linked a missense DCLRE1C variant to TCR beta V- and J-gene trimming.

The CDR3 is 13 amino acids. The V gene's germline CDR1 is SGHTA and CDR2 FQGNSA. V was pared by 8 bases and J by 4 bases, with 7 bases of the junction left unmatched. In the PCR, 60 Vbeta and 13 Jbeta primers were used. As originally analysed: Later reanalysis found approximately 80 million unique TCR beta chains, around 9.9 million of them shared. Data came from immunoSEQ multiplex PCR; TCRdb stores just in-frame clones and leaves some out. Clone size and V and J calls were adopted from that table, with D and trimming inferred from the DNA. The sample holds roughly 150,000 clones, about 85% seen once. Of note for this clone: Its antigen is not identified.

The rearrangement uses TRBV7-2 and TRBJ1-1, with 7 bases fitting TRBD1. The TCR originated in a boy aged 2 to 9 in good health and CMV-seronegative. What was sequenced was PBMCs. CDR3 sequence: CASSINRGTEAFF. CDR3 sequence (DNA): TGTGCCAGCTCCATAAACAGGGGCACTGAAGCTTTCTTT.